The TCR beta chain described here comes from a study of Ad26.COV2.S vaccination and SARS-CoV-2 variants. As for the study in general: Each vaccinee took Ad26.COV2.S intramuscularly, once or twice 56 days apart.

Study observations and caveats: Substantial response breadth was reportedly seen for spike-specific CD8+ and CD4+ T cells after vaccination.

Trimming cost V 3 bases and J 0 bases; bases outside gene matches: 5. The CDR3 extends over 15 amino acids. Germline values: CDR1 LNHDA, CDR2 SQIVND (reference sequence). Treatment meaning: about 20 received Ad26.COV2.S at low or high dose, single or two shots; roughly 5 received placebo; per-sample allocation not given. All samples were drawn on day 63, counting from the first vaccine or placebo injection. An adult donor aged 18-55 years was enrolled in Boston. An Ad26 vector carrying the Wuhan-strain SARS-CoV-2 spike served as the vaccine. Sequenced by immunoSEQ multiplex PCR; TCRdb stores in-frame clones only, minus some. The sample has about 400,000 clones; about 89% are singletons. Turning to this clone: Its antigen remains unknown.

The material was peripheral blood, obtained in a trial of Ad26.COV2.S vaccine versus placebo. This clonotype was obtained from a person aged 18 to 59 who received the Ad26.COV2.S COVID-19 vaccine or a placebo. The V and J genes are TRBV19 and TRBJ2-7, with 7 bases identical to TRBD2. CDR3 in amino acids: CASSMTSFSSYEQYF. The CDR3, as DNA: TGTGCCAGTAGTATGACTAGCTTTTCCTCCTACGAGCAGTACTTC.